This record concerns one T cell receptor beta chain sequence. V lost 4 bases to trimming and J lost 2 bases; unmatched junction nucleotides: 10. Germline V lookup: CDR1 LGHNA, CDR2 YSLEER. The CDR3 totals 17 residues. Sequenced by immunoSEQ multiplex PCR; TCRdb stores in-frame clones only, minus some. The sample holds a few hundred thousand clones, about 80% seen once. The data were taken from a study of blood T cell repertoires in COVID-19. J is TRBJ2-4 and V is TRBV4-3, with 8 bases identical to TRBD2. Sequenced material: peripheral blood. The TCR comes from a human donor in a cohort sampled during active COVID-19. This chain's CDR3 is CASSPGAGGNTKNIQYF. The CDR3, as DNA: TGCGCCAGCAGCCCCGGGGCGGGAGGAAATACCAAAAACATTCAGTACTTC.